A single sample is the source of the 7 T cell receptor beta chains below, sequenced in a study of siplizumab effects on memory and regulatory T cells. The method was immunoSEQ multiplex PCR; TCRdb's version includes in-frame clones alone and lacks a portion of them. The data contain around 77,000 clones, around 90% of them singletons. The sample consisted of CD8+ T cells sorted from blood. All receptors derive from a human donor in good health.

This chain links TRBV4-1 with TRBJ2-2, with 7 bases that match TRBD2. This CDR3 region has 15 residues. Unmatched junction bases numbered 7, after V lost 4 bases and J lost 5 bases. Germline CDR1 MGHRA, CDR2 YSYEKL. This chain's CDR3 is CASSPRGSGTGELFF. The CDR3 DNA reads TGCGCCAGCAGCCCCCGCGGGAGCGGGACCGGGGAGCTGTTTTTT.

The chain carries TRBV5-1 and TRBJ2-7, with D unresolved. The CDR3 loop spans 15 amino acids. Germline lookup yields CDR1 SGHRS and CDR2 YFSETQ. V shed 0 bases and J shed 2 bases, with 12 bases lying between them. The CDR3 loop reads CASSLGIQSTYEQYF. CDR3 DNA sequence: TGCGCCAGCAGCTTGGGTATACAGAGTACCTACGAGCAGTACTTC. Drawing the rest from reference TRBV5-1 and TRBJ2-7, the complete variable domain is KAGVTQTPRYLIKTRGQQVTLSCSPISGHRSVSWYQQTPGQGLQFLFEYFSETQRNKGNFPGRFSGRQFSNSRSEMNVSTLELGDSALYLCASSLGIQSTYEQYFGPGTRLTVT.

The chain has TRBV29-1 and TRBJ2-7; TRBD1 aligns across 11 bases. The V segment lost 2 bases and the J segment 6 bases; nucleotides outside the gene matches: 6. Germline V gene lookup returns CDR1 SQVTM and CDR2 ANQGSEA. This CDR3 contains 14 residues. In DNA, the CDR3 is TGCAGCGTTGAACTTGGGACAGGGGGTCCCGAGCAGTACTTC. It yields the protein CSVELGTGGPEQYF.

The CDR3 spells CASSQGARDEAFF. As DNA, the CDR3 is TGCGCCAGCAGCCAAGGAGCGCGGGATGAAGCTTTCTTT. The V and J genes are TRBV4-1 and TRBJ1-1; no reliable D call. The CDR3 has 13 amino acids. V was trimmed by 1 base and J by 7 bases, leaving 10 bases between them. The germline gives CDR1 MGHRA, CDR2 YSYEKL.

V is TRBV5-6 and J is TRBJ2-3, with TRBD1 identical over 7 bases. There are 13 residues in the CDR3. The V and J ends lost 4 bases and 5 bases, in that order; junction bases with no gene match: 4. CDR1 and CDR2 from the germline V gene are SGHDT and YYEEEE. This CDR3 is CASSVTGEDTQYF. CDR3 bases: TGTGCCAGCAGCGTAACAGGGGAAGATACGCAGTATTTT.

The rearrangement links TRBV4-2 to TRBJ2-1; 7 nucleotides align to TRBD2. Germline values: CDR1 LGHNA, CDR2 YNFKEQ. This CDR3 region has 13 residues. J lost 3 bases, V lost 8 bases, and 4 bases had no gene match. CDR3 region: CASSRGDYNEQFF. DNA of the CDR3: TGTGCCAGCTCCCGGGGGGACTACAATGAGCAGTTCTTC.

The chain has TRBV10-2 and TRBJ2-1; D unresolved. The CDR3 is made up of 11 amino acids. V was trimmed by 8 bases and J by 8 bases, leaving 10 bases between them. The germline V gene encodes CDR1 WSHSY and CDR2 SAAADI. The CDR3 DNA reads as TGCGCCAGCGGTATAGCCGATGAGCAGTTCTTC. Protein product: CASGIADEQFF.